The clone carrying this TCR beta chain came up many times. The sample originates from a study of T cells in Graves' hyperthyroidism and ophthalmopathy. TCR beta CDR3 regions were amplified from RNA. The primer set for the first-round RT-PCR of the TCR CDR3 was HTBI. One entry per CDR3 protein, called by TCRdb with MiXCR from the multiplex PCR reads. The profile shows approximately 690,000 distinct CDR3 sequences, about 14% of them singletons. Fresh peripheral blood, more than 9 ml, yielded the PBMCs. This sequence was found in a woman between 50 and 59 years old with Graves' ophthalmopathy. Material: blood.

CDR3 DNA: TGTGCCAGCAGCCCGAGTCAGGGGCGAGAGACCCAGTACTTC. It encodes CASSPSQGRETQYF. This sequence joins TRBV7-2 and TRBJ2-5; perhaps TRBD1 as D (6 bases). The CDR3 covers 14 residues. V was pared by 5 bases and J by 4 bases, with 14 bases between. Germline CDR1 reads SGHTA; CDR2 reads FQGNSA.